This TCR beta chain was profiled in a study of T cells in localized non-small cell lung cancer. General study points: When the top 100 tumor clones were examined, a median about 60 of them also appeared in the adjacent lung, which was paired and uninvolved. Since sequencing was restricted to only one region of the tumor, intratumor heterogeneity remains a possibility.

The assay was immunoSEQ multiplex PCR, and TCRdb's table has in-frame clones only and misses some. The table shows 70,000 to 100,000 clones, with 80% occurring only once. A word on this clone: Its antigen is undetermined.

This clonotype originated in a female donor older than 55 with stage I lung adenocarcinoma. The material sequenced was peripheral blood, taken before any cancer treatment.

This CDR3 reads CASSPLIAWDMGGDIQYF. The CDR3 nucleotides are TGTGCCAGCAGTCCCCTCATCGCCTGGGACATGGGGGGCGACATTCAGTACTTC. The chain links TRBV2 to TRBJ2-4; D may match TRBD1 or TRBD2 (6 bases each). CDR3 length equals 18 residues. The V end lost 5 bases, the J end lost 8 bases, and 28 bases lay between the germline ends. CDR1 is SNHLY, CDR2 FYNNEI, per germline.